The rows below give T cell receptor beta chains drawn from one sample of a study of regulatory T cells in long-lasting Graves disease. Each CDR3 protein gets one entry after TCRdb re-called the multiplex PCR reads with MiXCR. The sample has about 420,000 distinct CDR3 sequences; about a quarter are singletons. The specimen comprised peripheral blood mononuclear cells (PBMCs), sampled when the disease was refractory, from a patient treated with antithyroid drugs. The receptors come from a female donor with Graves disease. Each CDR3 is given with its conserved first and last residue. The order of the fields is J gene, clone size, V gene, D gene, CDR3 protein. A D gene is named only where the DNA matches it firmly. Size is stated for part of the rows, as once, few or many counts, or as a class when the clone is expanded.

TRBJ2-2,once,TRBV20-1,.,CSAIVENTGELFF
TRBJ2-7,.,TRBV20-1,.,CSARDGGDSQGEQYF
TRBJ2-5,many,TRBV11-3,.,CASSQTGGTQYF
TRBJ2-7,few,TRBV29-1,.,CSVDRTSTYEQYF
TRBJ2-2,.,TRBV28,TRBD1,CASRPRTGGNTGELFF
TRBJ1-1,many,TRBV6-5,.,CASSYPGWAPNTEAFF
TRBJ1-3,once,TRBV4-1,.,CASSQPGRRRSGNTIYF
TRBJ1-5,few,TRBV30,TRBD1,CAWSPVGQGEYQPQHF
TRBJ1-1,.,TRBV6-1,.,CASRRPGHLNKNTEAFF
TRBJ1-6,.,TRBV10-3,.,CAISEILREAQGSPLHF
TRBJ1-5,many,TRBV2,.,CATKPRTLQPQHF
TRBJ1-5,.,TRBV30,.,CAWSVGLRGDQPQHF
TRBJ2-2,.,TRBV7-2,.,CASSYDRENTGELFF
TRBJ1-4,many,TRBV7-8,TRBD1,CASRGPGTGGSPGIKLFF
TRBJ2-2,many,TRBV2,.,CASSPNTANTGELFF
TRBJ2-7,.,TRBV7-9,.,CASRSQGSDEQYF
TRBJ2-7,.,TRBV6-1,TRBD2,CASSAGLAGDEQYF
TRBJ1-1,many,TRBV3-1,.,CASSSERLSTEAFF
TRBJ2-5,.,TRBV6-1,TRBD1,CASSVGQGSAQYF
TRBJ1-1,many,TRBV2,TRBD1,CASRPRQGRPEAFF
TRBJ2-7,many,TRBV2,.,CASSEDGGSYEQYF
TRBJ2-7,.,TRBV9,TRBD2,CASSATGTSVLEQYF
TRBJ1-3,.,TRBV18,.,CASSQGRRAGNTIYF
TRBJ2-1,.,TRBV11-2,.,CATQRTGLGSYNEQFF
TRBJ2-2,.,TRBV7-6,TRBD2,CASSLLAGGSGELFF
TRBJ2-4,.,TRBV6-5,.,CASSYPGRLHIQYF
TRBJ1-5,many,TRBV2,.,CASSDGQLVVPQHF
TRBJ1-4,.,TRBV5-5,.,CASSFLDPRKEKLFF
TRBJ1-1,.,TRBV20-1,.,CSASSQGRNTEAFF
TRBJ2-2,.,TRBV20-1,.,CSASPLLSSLNTGELFF
TRBJ1-1,.,TRBV7-8,TRBD1,CASSPSTGGRTEAFF
TRBJ1-2,.,TRBV29-1,.,CSVEGPAGDGYTF
TRBJ2-1,.,TRBV27,TRBD2,CASRRLAPNYNEQFF
TRBJ2-5,few,TRBV14,.,CASSRGRYQETQYF
TRBJ2-7,few,TRBV14,TRBD2,CASSPRSRSGSSYEQYF
TRBJ2-7,few,TRBV25-1,.,CASRKSGSSYEQYF
TRBJ2-5,many,TRBV28,TRBD1,CASSNGDSQETQYF
TRBJ1-1,many,TRBV20-1,.,CSARKAAITEAFF
TRBJ1-1,.,TRBV30,.,CAWSVKFATEAFF
TRBJ1-2,many,TRBV27,TRBD1,CASSFGGGRNYGYTF
TRBJ1-2,once,TRBV18,.,CASSPPTPNYGYTF
TRBJ2-3,.,TRBV28,.,CASSPVPSSVQDTQYF
TRBJ2-7,few,TRBV7-9,.,CASSLEGFRGEQYF
TRBJ2-2,many,TRBV12-3/TRBV12-4,TRBD1,CASSPRTGGTGELFF